This TCR beta chain was captured by sequencing in a study of beta chain features in type 1 diabetes (dated by TCRdb to the late 2010s). Background on the whole study: Mean age, gender distribution, total cell number and subset yield did not differ between patients and healthy donors. The study compared the TCRB repertoires of sorted circulating CD4+ T cell subsets in recently diagnosed type 1 diabetes patients with those in matched healthy donors. A total of 90 million to 130 million sorted cells were examined across all samples, and a strong correlation was observed between cell number per subset and RNA yield. Regulatory and stem cell-like memory subsets were isolated from only 8 patients and about eight healthy donors, whereas naive and central memory subsets came from all 30 or so donors. Points the paper makes about the study in general: Sequencing cDNA rather than genomic DNA could over-represent highly expressing activated cells, although activation and CD3 levels did not differ between groups. Patients with type 1 diabetes made fewer insertions and deleted more nucleotides at VDJ recombination sites, implying thymic rearrangement abnormalities. Only small numbers of individuals were included in the HLA sub-analyses, which left unresolved whether HLA type had any influence on TCRB rearrangement. The naive, central memory and regulatory TCRB repertoires appeared to resemble one another more closely among patients than among healthy donors. A moderate but significant shortening of TCRB CDR3 length was observed in type 1 diabetes patients in all four CD4+ subsets. PCR might favor shorter templates, but patient and control samples were amplified and corrected together, so any skew would affect both groups equally.

The entire isolated RNA was reverse transcribed using the High Capacity cDNA Reverse Transcription Kit, and thus expressed TCRB transcripts were sequenced. Deep immunoSEQ sequencing was applied to naive, central memory and regulatory T cell samples, giving an average of roughly 3.5 million total reads per sample. Sorted cells were lysed in RLT buffer and RNA was extracted with DNase-treated RNeasy Micro or Mini kits, depending on cell number. Each cell subset was processed on its own to prevent cross-contamination, while patient and healthy donor samples were processed together. The immunoSEQ multiplex PCR was used to amplify TCRB sequences from cDNA, yielding 87-bp fragments that span the CDR3 region. Sequencing of the amplicons was done on the Illumina HiSeq platform. The authors' pipeline ran thus. PCR bias was corrected computationally using synthetic template baselines, and reads within Hamming distance 2 were collapsed, with unmergeable singletons discarded. Reads were aligned to IMGT to assign V, D and J genes, CDR3 length, and insertions or deletions at six rearrangement sites. Within each subset, clonotype counts were normalized to the number of sorted cells before true diversity and Gini coefficients were calculated with the tcR R package. The overlap coefficient, calculated on TCRB nucleotide sequences, was used to quantify repertoire sharing. The source is immuneACCESS, and TCRdb retained only in-frame sequences with V and J called. Part of the clones is not carried over; for the studies checked, unresolved V genes explain less than half of this, and the remainder is unexplained. V and J calls and clone size are as listed in that table; D and trimming were resolved from the DNA. For this sample the table gives some 370,000 clones, of which roughly a tenth were detected only once. The top ten constitute about 0.6% of the sample.

Each donor gave one peripheral blood draw, approximately 110 mL on average, collected into heparinised tubes. Naive, central memory, regulatory and stem cell-like memory CD4+ T cells were sorted on a BD FACSAria II using a panel including CD45RO, CCR7, CD25, CD127, CD95 and CD27. All sorted populations exceeded 95% purity. Right away, PBMCs were isolated by Lymphoprep density gradient centrifugation and were stained directly, with no culture step. Samples were stained and sorted in pairs, with one healthy donor and one patient per experiment, so that batch effects were minimized. In its sample, this clone was seen a few times. No antigen is known for it. Base-call qualities are not available, and no considerably larger clone is one nucleotide away. V and J lose 5 bases and 0 bases, and a span of 11 bases separates them. Looking up the germline V gene yields CDR1 MNHNS and CDR2 SASEGT. Reading from cysteine to phenylalanine, the CDR3 counts 15 amino acids. The DNA shown is the 45-base CDR3, in frame from base 1.

Specimen: central memory CD4+ T cells from blood. This TCR was sampled from a man aged 30-40 years with type 1 diabetes. The receptor chain draws on TRBV6-1 and TRBJ1-5, with TRBD1 perhaps the D gene, on 5 matching bases. The CDR3 is CASSRGTDSNQPQHF. The bases read TGTGCCAGCAGTCGCGGGACGGATAGCAATCAGCCCCAGCATTTT.